The source of this TCR beta chain is a study of blood T cell repertoires in COVID-19. Deletions cut 4 bases from V and 4 bases from J, with 10 bases between. This CDR3 is built from 13 residues. Looked up from germline, CDR1 is LNHDA and CDR2 is SQIVND (reference sequence). Participant-given clinical history determined each cohort assignment. As originally analysed: Reference gene primer amplification in the assay estimated nucleated cell counts. Some clones are missing from TCRdb's copy, which holds only in-frame ones; the method was immunoSEQ multiplex PCR. The V and J calls and clone size come from that table; D and trimming were worked out from the DNA. The data contain about 430,000 clones, around 87% of them seen just once; the ten biggest clones take up over 0.9%.

The clonotype originates from a woman aged 30 to 39 with acute COVID-19. The sequencing sample was made of PBMCs or T cells enriched from blood (not recorded which). The chain is built from TRBV19 and TRBJ2-5, with D maybe TRBD1 (5 bases). Written as DNA, the CDR3 is TGTGCCAGTAGTACCGGACACGGAGAGACCCAGTACTTC. Its protein product is CASSTGHGETQYF.